Listed below are T cell receptor beta chains from one sample, sequenced in a study of blood T cell repertoires in COVID-19. The data were produced by immunoSEQ multiplex PCR, yet TCRdb's version contains in-frame clones alone and is incomplete. The sample yields 250,000 or so clones, less than 95% seen once. The sample comprised PBMCs or T cells enriched from blood (not recorded which). The receptor set was obtained from a man in his forties who had been exposed to COVID-19. CDR3s include the opening cysteine and the closing phenylalanine or tryptophan. The order of the fields is clone size, D gene, V gene, J gene, CDR3 DNA, CDR3 protein. D genes are given only for firm matches. Size is omitted from some rows. Given values are once, few, many or a class for expanded clones.

abundance: NA; d_gene: NA; v_gene: TRBV9; j_gene: TRBJ1-2; CDR3nt: TGTGCCAGCAGCGGGCCCGGCTACACCTTC; CDR3aa: CASSGPGYTF
abundance: once; d_gene: NA; v_gene: TRBV29-1; j_gene: TRBJ2-1; CDR3nt: TGCAGCGTATCCACCACCGGAATGACAACCTACAATGAGCAGTTCTTC; CDR3aa: CSVSTTGMTTYNEQFF
abundance: NA; d_gene: TRBD1; v_gene: TRBV25-1; j_gene: TRBJ1-6; CDR3nt: TGTGCCAGCAGTGAATTTACAGGGGGCAAAGGGTCACCCCTCCACTTT; CDR3aa: CASSEFTGGKGSPLHF
abundance: NA; d_gene: TRBD1; v_gene: TRBV30; j_gene: TRBJ1-2; CDR3nt: TGTGCCTGGGACAGGGTAGCTAACTATGGCTACACCTTC; CDR3aa: CAWDRVANYGYTF
abundance: NA; d_gene: NA; v_gene: TRBV9; j_gene: TRBJ1-4; CDR3nt: TGTGCCAGCAGCGTAGCCACCGGGATCAAGGAAAAACTGTTTTTT; CDR3aa: CASSVATGIKEKLFF
abundance: few; d_gene: TRBD2; v_gene: TRBV7-2; j_gene: TRBJ2-1; CDR3nt: TGTGCCAGCGGGCCTAGCGGGAGGGCCGGGAATGAGCAGTTCTTC; CDR3aa: CASGPSGRAGNEQFF
abundance: NA; d_gene: NA; v_gene: TRBV19; j_gene: TRBJ2-1; CDR3nt: TGTGCCAGTAGTATAGATCCTAGAATAAGGCCCTACAATGAGCAGTTCTTC; CDR3aa: CASSIDPRIRPYNEQFF
abundance: NA; d_gene: NA; v_gene: TRBV7-2; j_gene: TRBJ1-6; CDR3nt: TGTGCCAGCAGCCGAGATAATTCACCCCTCCACTTT; CDR3aa: CASSRDNSPLHF
abundance: once; d_gene: NA; v_gene: TRBV9; j_gene: TRBJ1-2; CDR3nt: TGTGCCAGCAGCGACCGACTCGGTTCGGGGGGCTACACCTTC; CDR3aa: CASSDRLGSGGYTF
abundance: NA; d_gene: TRBD1; v_gene: TRBV6-1; j_gene: TRBJ2-7; CDR3nt: TGTGCCAGCAGTGAAGAAGGACAGGGGGCATACGAGCAGTACTTC; CDR3aa: CASSEEGQGAYEQYF
abundance: NA; d_gene: NA; v_gene: TRBV11-3; j_gene: TRBJ2-5; CDR3nt: TGTGCCAGCAGCTTAATTCGGGAGACCCAGTACTTC; CDR3aa: CASSLIRETQYF
abundance: NA; d_gene: NA; v_gene: TRBV19; j_gene: TRBJ2-1; CDR3nt: TGTGCCAGTAGCTCCGGGTCTTACAATGAGCAGTTCTTC; CDR3aa: CASSSGSYNEQFF
abundance: NA; d_gene: NA; v_gene: TRBV19; j_gene: TRBJ1-1; CDR3nt: TGTGCCAGCGCCCTGGGGAGTCCGGCTGAAGCTTTCTTT; CDR3aa: CASALGSPAEAFF
abundance: NA; d_gene: NA; v_gene: TRBV19; j_gene: TRBJ1-1; CDR3nt: TGTGCCAGTAGTATTTGGGCCTCTGAAGCTTTCTTT; CDR3aa: CASSIWASEAFF
abundance: NA; d_gene: NA; v_gene: TRBV6-5; j_gene: TRBJ1-6; CDR3nt: TGTGCCAGCAGTTATACGGGGGATTCACCCCTCCACTTT; CDR3aa: CASSYTGDSPLHF
abundance: NA; d_gene: TRBD1; v_gene: TRBV5-1; j_gene: TRBJ1-1; CDR3nt: TGCGCCAGCAGCTTGGCGGCAGGGGGCGCCTCCACTGAAGCTTTCTTT; CDR3aa: CASSLAAGGASTEAFF
abundance: NA; d_gene: NA; v_gene: TRBV11-2; j_gene: TRBJ1-6; CDR3nt: TGTGCCAGCAGCTTATTAATGTCCCAGGGTGGTTCACCCCTCCACTTT; CDR3aa: CASSLLMSQGGSPLHF
abundance: NA; d_gene: NA; v_gene: TRBV2; j_gene: TRBJ2-7; CDR3nt: TGTGCCAGCAGTGATTTGGGCAGCACCTACGAGCAGTACTTC; CDR3aa: CASSDLGSTYEQYF
abundance: NA; d_gene: NA; v_gene: TRBV5-4; j_gene: TRBJ1-2; CDR3nt: TGTGCCAGCAGCGGACGGGACAAGGCCGAAGGTGGTAACTATGGCTACACCTTC; CDR3aa: CASSGRDKAEGGNYGYTF
abundance: NA; d_gene: NA; v_gene: TRBV9; j_gene: TRBJ1-5; CDR3nt: TGTGCCAGCAGCGTAGGAGGCAGGGCTGACCAGCCCCAGCATTTT; CDR3aa: CASSVGGRADQPQHF
abundance: NA; d_gene: NA; v_gene: TRBV9; j_gene: TRBJ1-3; CDR3nt: TGTGCCAGCAGCCCGGGACATTCCTCTGGAAACACCATATATTTT; CDR3aa: CASSPGHSSGNTIYF
abundance: NA; d_gene: TRBD2; v_gene: TRBV7-2; j_gene: TRBJ2-1; CDR3nt: TGTGCCAGCAGCTTAACGGGCGGGAGTTCCCATGAGCAGTTCTTC; CDR3aa: CASSLTGGSSHEQFF
abundance: NA; d_gene: NA; v_gene: TRBV30; j_gene: TRBJ1-3; CDR3nt: TGTGCCTGGAATACAGGGATGGGAGGAAACACCATATATTTT; CDR3aa: CAWNTGMGGNTIYF
abundance: NA; d_gene: TRBD1; v_gene: TRBV4-1; j_gene: TRBJ2-1; CDR3nt: TGCGCCAGCAGCGGGGGACAGGGCCCTTACAATGAGCAGTTCTTC; CDR3aa: CASSGGQGPYNEQFF
abundance: NA; d_gene: TRBD1; v_gene: TRBV25-1; j_gene: TRBJ1-4; CDR3nt: TGTGCCAGCAGCGAAGCCGGGACAGGGAATGAAAAACTGTTTTTT; CDR3aa: CASSEAGTGNEKLFF
abundance: NA; d_gene: NA; v_gene: TRBV5-6; j_gene: TRBJ1-1; CDR3nt: TGTGCCAGCAGCTTGGACAGGGCGAAGGCTTTCTTT; CDR3aa: CASSLDRAKAFF
abundance: NA; d_gene: NA; v_gene: TRBV7-9; j_gene: TRBJ2-1; CDR3nt: TGTGCCAGCAGCCCCTCGGGGAGCGGGACACACAATGAGCAGTTCTTC; CDR3aa: CASSPSGSGTHNEQFF
abundance: NA; d_gene: NA; v_gene: TRBV19; j_gene: TRBJ1-2; CDR3nt: TGTGCCAGTAGTATAGGATACTCAAGGGGTTCGGATTCCTATGGCTACACCTTC; CDR3aa: CASSIGYSRGSDSYGYTF
abundance: NA; d_gene: TRBD2; v_gene: TRBV27; j_gene: TRBJ2-1; CDR3nt: TGTGCCAGCACTCCCCTTAGACTAGCGGGAGTGGATGAGCAGTTCTTC; CDR3aa: CASTPLRLAGVDEQFF
abundance: NA; d_gene: NA; v_gene: TRBV19; j_gene: TRBJ2-3; CDR3nt: TGTGCCAGTATGTTTCCGGGAGTAGTGGATACGCAGTATTTT; CDR3aa: CASMFPGVVDTQYF
abundance: NA; d_gene: TRBD2; v_gene: TRBV7-6; j_gene: TRBJ2-3; CDR3nt: TGTGCCAGCAGCTTGGTGACTAGCGGCACAGATACGCAGTATTTT; CDR3aa: CASSLVTSGTDTQYF
abundance: once; d_gene: NA; v_gene: TRBV19; j_gene: TRBJ1-2; CDR3nt: TGTGCCAGTAGTATCCAACCAGGGGCGAAGGGCTATGGCTACACCTTC; CDR3aa: CASSIQPGAKGYGYTF
abundance: NA; d_gene: NA; v_gene: TRBV4-1; j_gene: TRBJ1-5; CDR3nt: TGCGCCAGCAGCCAGCACTTATTCGATAGCAATCAGCCCCAGCATTTT; CDR3aa: CASSQHLFDSNQPQHF
abundance: NA; d_gene: NA; v_gene: TRBV9; j_gene: TRBJ2-7; CDR3nt: TGTGCCAGCAGCCCGTGGGGGAGGAGTTCGGACGAGCAGTACTTC; CDR3aa: CASSPWGRSSDEQYF
abundance: NA; d_gene: TRBD1; v_gene: TRBV28; j_gene: TRBJ1-5; CDR3nt: TGTGCCAGCAGTAACAGGGGAAACAATCAGCCCCAGCATTTT; CDR3aa: CASSNRGNNQPQHF
abundance: NA; d_gene: NA; v_gene: TRBV4-1; j_gene: TRBJ1-2; CDR3nt: TGCGCCAGCAGCACCCCGACTTCGAGAGGTGGCTACACCTTC; CDR3aa: CASSTPTSRGGYTF
abundance: NA; d_gene: NA; v_gene: TRBV27; j_gene: TRBJ1-6; CDR3nt: TGTGCCAGCAGTTTAGAGCAAAGCTCCTATAATTCACCCCTCCACTTT; CDR3aa: CASSLEQSSYNSPLHF
abundance: NA; d_gene: NA; v_gene: TRBV27; j_gene: TRBJ1-2; CDR3nt: TGTGCCAGCAGTTTATCACTCCCCTATGGCTACACCTTC; CDR3aa: CASSLSLPYGYTF
abundance: NA; d_gene: NA; v_gene: TRBV9; j_gene: TRBJ2-3; CDR3nt: TGTGCCAGCAGCGTAGGATCGGGTAGTGGCGGGCAGTATTTT; CDR3aa: CASSVGSGSGGQYF
abundance: NA; d_gene: NA; v_gene: TRBV13; j_gene: TRBJ1-2; CDR3nt: TGTGCCAGCAGCTTAGGGGCGGGTTCTAACTATGGCTACACCTTC; CDR3aa: CASSLGAGSNYGYTF
abundance: NA; d_gene: TRBD1; v_gene: TRBV9; j_gene: TRBJ2-7; CDR3nt: TGTGCCAGCAGCGCTCGACAGGGTCCCTACGAGCAGTACTTC; CDR3aa: CASSARQGPYEQYF
abundance: NA; d_gene: TRBD1; v_gene: TRBV28; j_gene: TRBJ1-2; CDR3nt: TGTGCCAGCAGTTTTGGACAGGGGGCTTATGGCTACACCTTC; CDR3aa: CASSFGQGAYGYTF
abundance: NA; d_gene: TRBD1; v_gene: TRBV18; j_gene: TRBJ2-1; CDR3nt: TGTGCCAGCTCGAACTCGGACAGGGGGCTCTACAATGAGCAGTTCTTC; CDR3aa: CASSNSDRGLYNEQFF
abundance: NA; d_gene: TRBD2; v_gene: TRBV28; j_gene: TRBJ2-1; CDR3nt: TGTGCCAGCAGAAATAGCGGGGCCAGCTCCTACAATGAGCAGTTCTTC; CDR3aa: CASRNSGASSYNEQFF
abundance: NA; d_gene: NA; v_gene: TRBV5-6; j_gene: TRBJ1-2; CDR3nt: TGTGCCAGCAGCTTGTCGGTGGCAATGGACTTAGGTTATGGCTACACCTTC; CDR3aa: CASSLSVAMDLGYGYTF
abundance: NA; d_gene: TRBD2; v_gene: TRBV12-5; j_gene: TRBJ2-2; CDR3nt: TGTGCTAGTGGTTTGGGACTAGCGGGAACCGGGGAGCTGTTTTTT; CDR3aa: CASGLGLAGTGELFF
abundance: NA; d_gene: TRBD1; v_gene: TRBV5-1; j_gene: TRBJ2-1; CDR3nt: TGCGCCAGCAGTTTTTCCGGGACAGGGTCCACCCCTGAGCAGTTCTTC; CDR3aa: CASSFSGTGSTPEQFF
abundance: NA; d_gene: NA; v_gene: TRBV6-5; j_gene: TRBJ2-3; CDR3nt: TGTGCCAGCAGTTACCGTAGAACAGATACGCAGTATTTT; CDR3aa: CASSYRRTDTQYF
abundance: once; d_gene: NA; v_gene: TRBV28; j_gene: TRBJ2-1; CDR3nt: TGTGCCACCCAATACAATGAGCAGTTCTTC; CDR3aa: CATQYNEQFF
abundance: once; d_gene: TRBD1; v_gene: TRBV4-2; j_gene: TRBJ1-5; CDR3nt: TGTGCCAGCAGCCAAGATCGGGGGACAGACCAGCCCCAGCATTTT; CDR3aa: CASSQDRGTDQPQHF
abundance: NA; d_gene: NA; v_gene: TRBV4-1; j_gene: TRBJ1-2; CDR3nt: TGCGCCAGCAGCCATGATCGCAGGGGATGGGACTATGGCTACACCTTC; CDR3aa: CASSHDRRGWDYGYTF
abundance: NA; d_gene: TRBD1; v_gene: TRBV4-1; j_gene: TRBJ2-1; CDR3nt: TGCGCCAGCAGCCTCGGGACAGACAATGAGCAGTTCTTC; CDR3aa: CASSLGTDNEQFF
abundance: once; d_gene: TRBD1; v_gene: TRBV6-1; j_gene: TRBJ1-2; CDR3nt: TGTGCCAGCAGTGAAGCTTGGGGACAGGCGGTCTATGGCTACACCTTC; CDR3aa: CASSEAWGQAVYGYTF